Presented here are 13 T cell receptor beta chains from one specimen sequenced in a study of beta chain features in type 1 diabetes. Study findings and constraints: All four CD4+ subsets of Type 1 diabetes patients contained TCRB CDR3s that were moderately but significantly shorter.

The antigens for these receptors are not known. Since all of the isolated RNA was reverse transcribed, expressed TCRB transcripts were what got sequenced. Some clones are missing from TCRdb's copy, which holds only in-frame ones; the method was immunoSEQ multiplex PCR. Of 600,000 to 700,000 clones listed, about an eighth are singletons. The sequenced sample consisted of naive CD4+ T cells from blood. These receptors all stem from a man under 40 with type 1 diabetes.

The chain employs TRBV19 and TRBJ2-7; 9 bases match TRBD1. Trimming at V came to 4 bases and at J to 6 bases, leaving 1 base not matched to a gene. CDR3 length: 12 residues. Per germline, CDR1 LNHDA and CDR2 SQIVND (reference sequence). This chain's CDR3 is CASSTTGGEQYF. The DNA of the CDR3 is TGTGCCAGTAGTACGACAGGGGGCGAGCAGTACTTC.

This clone occurred a few times. Distinct nucleotide sequences in the sample also encode this CDR3. The V call is TRBV30, the J call TRBJ2-3; tentatively, D is TRBD1 or TRBD2 (5 bases each). Germline V lookup: CDR1 GTSNPN, CDR2 SVGIG (reference sequence). Trimming shortened V by 0 bases and J by 1 base, and 5 bases separated the two germline ends. The CDR3 loop spans 13 amino acids. The CDR3 DNA follows: TGTGCCTGGAGTGTGGGGGGCACAGATACGCAGTATTTT. As protein: CAWSVGGTDTQYF.

The J gene is TRBJ2-1, the V gene TRBV5-1, with D unclear. Germline V gene data show CDR1 as SGHRS and CDR2 as YFSETQ. V was trimmed by 6 bases and J by 5 bases, leaving 15 bases between them. The CDR3 totals 14 residues. The CDR3 loop reads CASTKVGGDNEQFF. In DNA form, the CDR3 reads TGCGCCAGCACCAAAGTGGGTGGGGACAATGAGCAGTTCTTC.

This clone has only a few counts. The rearrangement links TRBV4-3 to TRBJ2-5; D tentatively reads TRBD1 or TRBD2 (6 bases each). CDR3 length: 15 amino acids. The V end was cut by 1 base, the J end by 8 bases, with 17 bases between. Per germline, CDR1 LGHNA and CDR2 YSLEER. The CDR3 spells CASSQVWDGGETQYF. The CDR3 nucleotides are TGCGCCAGCAGCCAAGTTTGGGACGGGGGCGAAACCCAGTACTTC.

In its sample, this clone was seen a few times. The chain links TRBV19 to TRBJ2-3, with 10 bases fitting TRBD1. The CDR3 extends over 16 amino acids. After removal of 9 bases from V and 6 bases from J, the junction contained 15 bases not matched to a gene. The germline V gene encodes CDR1 LNHDA and CDR2 SQIVND (reference sequence). CDR3: CASRVDGTGAPDTQYF. CDR3 in DNA: TGTGCCAGCCGAGTAGACGGGACAGGGGCTCCCGATACGCAGTATTTT.

The table lists this clone with a few counts. V and J are TRBV30 and TRBJ1-2, with a possible D match to TRBD1 (5 bases). The CDR3 spans 15 residues. Germline V gene data show CDR1 as GTSNPN and CDR2 as SVGIG (reference sequence). The V end lost 0 bases, the J end lost 4 bases, and 15 bases lay between the germline ends. CDR3 in DNA: TGTGCCTGGAGTGTACGTGACAGATCCATCTATGGCTACACCTTC. The encoded protein is CAWSVRDRSIYGYTF.

A few counts support this clone. The CDR3 coding sequence is TGTGCCAGCAGCTCCGATGGGGAGGTTTACAATGAGCAGTTCTTC. Translation: CASSSDGEVYNEQFF. This chain uses TRBV11-2 with TRBJ2-1; D is possibly TRBD2 (6 bases). The germline CDR1 and CDR2 sequences are SGHAT and FQNNGV. Trimming stripped 4 bases from V and 4 bases from J, with 14 bases between. The CDR3 runs to 15 residues.

This clone was observed a handful of times. This rearrangement joins TRBV7-9 to TRBJ2-5; D remains unclear. The germline CDR1 and CDR2 sequences are SEHNR and FQNEAQ (reference sequence). Deletions cut 2 bases from V and 5 bases from J, with 12 bases between. CDR3 size: 14 residues. This CDR3 reads CASSLLGLGETQYF. The CDR3 bases are TGTGCCAGCAGCTTACTAGGGCTCGGGGAGACCCAGTACTTC.

The chain carries TRBV4-3 and TRBJ1-5; D is unclear. CDR1 LGHNA and CDR2 YSLEER come from the germline V gene. The CDR3 is 17 residues long. The V end lost 4 bases, the J end lost 0 bases, and 16 bases lay between the germline ends. The CDR3 loop reads CASSRGNPLDSNQPQHF. The DNA of the CDR3 is TGCGCCAGCAGCCGGGGTAATCCACTAGATAGCAATCAGCCCCAGCATTTT.

This clone has only one observation. The chain combines TRBV6-5 with TRBJ2-2; D is perhaps TRBD1 or TRBD2 (6 bases each). The CDR3 is 15 amino acids. Germline V gene lookup returns CDR1 MNHEY and CDR2 SVGAGI. Trimming left V 6 bases short and J 5 bases short, with 16 bases between. In DNA form, the CDR3 reads TGTGCCAGCAGCCCCCCGGGGGCGAGGACCGGGGAGCTGTTTTTT. Residues: CASSPPGARTGELFF.

This clone was recorded a few times. The CDR3 DNA follows: TGCGCCAGCAGTCAATCGAGGCAGGGTGAGAATGAAAAACTGTTTTTT. As protein: CASSQSRQGENEKLFF. The V call is TRBV23-1, the J call TRBJ1-4; maybe TRBD1 (5 bases). TRBV23-1 carries the ORF label, with uncertain function. Trimming shortened V by 0 bases and J by 5 bases, and 13 bases separated the two germline ends. The CDR3 extends over 16 amino acids.

A few counts support this clone. The chain carries TRBV2 and TRBJ2-7; no firm D call. Between the trimmed V and J ends, which lost 7 bases and 3 bases, there was a span of 10 bases. Germline V CDR1 and CDR2: SNHLY, FYNNEI. This CDR3 region has 12 residues. CDR3 coding DNA: TGTGCCAGCACGGAGTCCCTCTACGAGCAGTACTTC. Translated: CASTESLYEQYF.

The rearrangement joins TRBV6-6 to TRBJ1-1; 9 nucleotides align to TRBD1. Germline CDR1 and CDR2: MNHNY and SVGAGI (reference sequence). This CDR3 region has 16 residues. V trimming: 2 bases; J trimming: 3 bases; junction bases outside the gene matches: 7. DNA of the CDR3: TGTGCCAGCAGTTACCCGGTGAGGACAGGGGACACTGAAGCTTTCTTT. Amino acid sequence: CASSYPVRTGDTEAFF.